This T cell receptor (beta chain) stems from a study of cytomegalovirus exposure and HLA in healthy donors (dated by TCRdb to 2016 to 2017). Regarding the study in general: In an earlier analysis of 587 of the donors, 276 Gb of sequence data and 100 million or so unique TCR beta sequences from about 190 million T cells were reported. Every discovery cohort repertoire had been produced on one sequencing platform. The study aimed to test whether signatures of past pathogen exposure could be identified by cataloging public T cell receptors. An earlier analysis of 587 of the donors used high-throughput TCR beta sequencing to judge whether each TCR beta V gene segment behaved as functional or pseudogenic. Across some 400 genotyped donors of the cohort, an average of approximately 200,000 unique TCR beta nucleotide sequences per donor were sequenced, and 15% to 20% of those sequences were non-productive. Donor age, sex, ethnicity and CMV serostatus were compiled together with the repertoire data. A later analysis re-examined previously published TCR beta repertoires from about 670 donors and added high-resolution HLA genotyping to investigate patterns of TCR occurrence. Because of strong linkage in the cohort, roughly five DR-DQ haplotypes were treated as single units for association and clustering. HLA typing included class I and class II loci at four-digit resolution. An early release covering roughly 600 HLA-typed donors comprised about 300 gigabases of sequencing data and roughly 86 million unique TCR sequences. To predict cytomegalovirus infection status, the study brought together high-throughput TCR immunosequencing, statistical association of individual TCRs with disease status, and machine learning. The later analysis used no new phenotypic data to find candidate immune exposures, relying instead on TCR beta sequences and their occurrence across donors. Typing coverage differed by locus: A, B, C, DRB1 and DQB1 were typed in roughly 620-630 donors, DQA1 in 500 to 550, DPA1 in around 580, and DPB1 in about 450. In addition to the first cohort of roughly 670 subjects, a separate validation cohort of approximately 130 different subjects was used. In a later genetic analysis, genome-wide SNP genotypes for about 55% of the 666 donors were used, and that subset was treated as a discovery cohort. The study profiled the T cell repertoires of 666 subjects by immunosequencing and related them to cytomegalovirus serostatus. Of the roughly 400 genotyped donors, approximately 80% were placed in the genetic ancestry cluster associated with self-reported Caucasian donors.

Looking up the germline V gene yields CDR1 SGHRS and CDR2 YFSETQ. After removal of 1 base from V and 5 bases from J, the junction retains 6 bases not matched to a gene. The CDR3 runs 16 amino acids, cysteine and phenylalanine included. Kept here is only the CDR3 DNA, which spans 48 bases and is read in frame from base 1. For this clone: This receptor's antigen is unknown. Base qualities were left out, and no much larger clone turns up one base away.

Study-wide findings and limitations: Because some donors lacked HLA typing at each locus, the association tests relied only on the typed subset. In an earlier analysis of some 550 of the donors, most TCR beta V segments were observed in productive rearrangements about 90% or about 30% of the time, broadly matching IMGT annotations. Roughly uniform sequencing depth across donors was assumed in presence/absence analyses, although this assumption may not hold. Most TCR sequences were observed very rarely across donors, whereas some public TCRs were present in many individuals. Linkage disequilibrium might explain the correlated functional status among segregating V segments, but an unknown experimental factor could not be excluded. A total of roughly 160 TCR beta chains were listed by the study as associated with cytomegalovirus. The sequencing pipeline was judged likely to have produced a cluster of highly shared sequence variants as a technical artifact. A later analysis found that most CMV-associated TCR beta chains appeared HLA-restricted, with HLA associations seemingly driven largely by CMV exposure. A few of the identified cytomegalovirus-associated TCR beta chains were confirmed in vitro to be specific for cytomegalovirus antigens. The 87-base-pair reads could not distinguish some IMGT-functional V segments, including TRBV6-2 and TRBV6-3, so those segments were excluded. Compared with equally common non-associated chains, HLA-associated TCR beta chains in a later analysis were more clonally expanded and had lower generation probabilities. The authors suggested that the approach could potentially be extended to other disease states and immunological phenotypes. According to a later analysis, parvovirus B19, influenza, CMV and Epstein-Barr virus appeared linked to several top co-occurrence clusters. A later genetic analysis reported fewer N-insertions in productive TCRs among donors in an Asian-associated ancestry cluster than the roughly 700-donor mean. The classifier was reported to diagnose cytomegalovirus status with high specificity and sensitivity in both the original and validation cohorts. Strong co-occurrence of HLA alleles, especially DR and DQ, made assigning TCR associations to individual alleles difficult. A further reported finding was that TCR beta sequences accurately predicted the HLA-A and HLA-B alleles for most subjects in the first cohort. An association between a missense DCLRE1C variant and V-gene and J-gene trimming of TCR beta chains was found in a later genetic analysis and replicated in an independent cohort. This cohort had only TCR beta chains sequenced, and the lack of alpha or paired-chain data limited which features could be detected. In a later analysis, some 17,000 TCR beta sequences were associated with specific HLA alleles at a false discovery rate of 0.05. Over 15 rarely observed V segments, including chromosome 9 orphons, were excluded from the earlier analysis of approximately 600 of the donors because counts were too low. In a later analysis, TCR association rates were found to vary across HLA loci, with the most associated TCRs seen for DRB1 alleles and the fewest for HLA-C alleles. The only immune exposure information available for the cohort was CMV serostatus.

Receptor amplification or capture employed the immunoSEQ multiplex PCR assay. A mixture of 60 forward primers for TCR Vbeta segments and 13 reverse primers for TCR Jbeta segments was used in the multiplex PCR. A multiplex PCR assay on genomic DNA amplified the CDR3 region of rearranged TCR beta genes. On the Illumina HiSeq System, the amplified TCR beta libraries were sequenced as 87-base-pair reads. Turning to the authors' computational methods: A later analysis tallied tens of millions of unique TCR beta chains across the 600 to 700 repertoires, and some 10 million of those chains were shared by two or more donors. Raw reads were error-corrected and collapsed into unique sequences with a nearest-neighbor algorithm that merged closely related sequences to remove PCR and sequencing errors. To assign V, D and J gene segments, CDR3 sequences were aligned to IMGT reference sequences. For a sequence to be retained, at least a six-nucleotide match to both a V gene segment and a J gene segment was required. A rearrangement counted as productive if the CDR3 had no stop codons and remained in frame with V and J, and every other rearrangement counted as non-productive. Following IMGT convention, CDR3 was defined as the stretch from the second conserved V-encoded cysteine to the conserved J-encoded phenylalanine. The earlier analysis of some 540 of the donors excluded any sequence lacking an unambiguous match to a single V gene segment. An earlier analysis of almost 600 of the donors classified V segments as functional when productive rearrangements were above 56.7% and as segregating when the standard deviation between donors was above 5%. A statistical classification framework was built for diagnosing cytomegalovirus status from the catalog of TCR beta chain sequences. In a later analysis, V and J genes were assigned by comparing TCR nucleotide sequences against IMGT/GENE-DB human TR gene sequences. The TCRdist pipeline was used in a later analysis to assign CDR3 sequences and most-parsimonious VDJ recombination scenarios. In a later analysis, each TCR beta chain was defined by its CDR3 amino acid sequence together with its V-gene family, and reads lacking a unique V-gene family were excluded. A later analysis removed 500 to 650 highly shared, low-generation-probability nucleotide sequences to deal with suspected cross-contamination and a sequencing artifact. A later analysis calculated a clonal expansion index for each public chain from normalized within-repertoire ranks of inferred template counts. Generation probabilities in a later analysis came from a VDJ recombination model fitted to out-of-frame rearrangements, and those results were checked against IGoR. In a later analysis, hypergeometric tests were used to score TCR-TCR, TCR-HLA and TCR-CMV co-occurrence, with a repertoire-size bias correction applied to TCR pairs. In a later analysis, false discovery rates were estimated by permuting HLA or CMV assignments 20 times. In a later analysis, co-occurring TCRs were grouped with DBSCAN, and TCRdist sequence similarity was added when clustering was performed within HLA-allele-positive subsets. For co-occurrence clustering, repertoires with fewer than 30,000 or more than 120,000 public chains were excluded, along with 5 or 6 repertoires with anomalous nucleotide sharing. As stored in TCRdb, this immuneACCESS dataset retains in-frame rearrangements with V and J assigned. A fraction of the clones does not appear; measured against another copy, unresolved V genes explain less than half of the discrepancy, and the remainder lacks a known reason. From that table come the V and J calls and clone size; the DNA was used to work out D and trimming. Within this sample are 20,000 to 25,000 clones, with 60% to 80% of them counted one time only. The ten most abundant clones make up 7% to 8% of the sample.

In total, fewer than 750 healthy bone marrow donors made up the cohort. At the time of sampling, every cohort member was nominally healthy, though immune exposures that went unrecorded were likely present. The donor was CMV seronegative and belonged to the group of 380 or so seronegative cohort members. A peripheral blood sample was provided by each donor, and peripheral blood mononuclear cells were used for TCR beta sequencing. The Qiagen DNeasy Blood Extraction Kit was used to extract genomic DNA from the blood cell samples. This receptor was obtained from a man between 60 and 75 years old in good health and CMV-seronegative. The V and J segments used are TRBV5-1 and TRBJ2-3; TRBD2 aligns with 11 central bases. Sequenced sample: PBMCs. The DNA sequence follows: TGCGCCAGCAGCTTGAGTAGCGGGGGGGGGAAAGATACGCAGTATTTT. It translates to CASSLSSGGGKDTQYF. Where the CDR3 stops, the reference TRBV5-1 and TRBJ2-3 genes take over; the full variable domain is KAGVTQTPRYLIKTRGQQVTLSCSPISGHRSVSWYQQTPGQGLQFLFEYFSETQRNKGNFPGRFSGRQFSNSRSEMNVSTLELGDSALYLCASSLSSGGGKDTQYFGPGTRLTVL.